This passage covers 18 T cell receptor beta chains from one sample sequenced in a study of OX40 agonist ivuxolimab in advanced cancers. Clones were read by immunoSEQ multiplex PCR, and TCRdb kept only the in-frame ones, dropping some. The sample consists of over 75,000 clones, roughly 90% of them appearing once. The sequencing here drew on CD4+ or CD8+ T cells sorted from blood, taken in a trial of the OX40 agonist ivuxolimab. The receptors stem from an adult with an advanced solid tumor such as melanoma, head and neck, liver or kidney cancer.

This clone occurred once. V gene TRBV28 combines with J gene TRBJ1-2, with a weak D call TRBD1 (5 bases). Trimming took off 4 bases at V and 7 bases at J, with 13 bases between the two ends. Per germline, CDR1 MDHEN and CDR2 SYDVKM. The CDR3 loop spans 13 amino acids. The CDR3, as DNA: TGTGCCAGCAGTTACCGATCAGGGAGTGGCTACACCTTC. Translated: CASSYRSGSGYTF.

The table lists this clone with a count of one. CDR3 residues: CASSPRTGVEGYEQYF. The CDR3 coding sequence is TGTGCCAGCAGTCCCCGGACAGGGGTGGAAGGCTACGAGCAGTACTTC. V is TRBV27 and J is TRBJ2-7; 9 nucleotides align to TRBD1. V was clipped by 5 bases and J by 3 bases; unmatched bases: 11. The CDR3 runs to 16 residues. Germline V CDR1 and CDR2: MNHEY, SMNVEV (reference sequence).

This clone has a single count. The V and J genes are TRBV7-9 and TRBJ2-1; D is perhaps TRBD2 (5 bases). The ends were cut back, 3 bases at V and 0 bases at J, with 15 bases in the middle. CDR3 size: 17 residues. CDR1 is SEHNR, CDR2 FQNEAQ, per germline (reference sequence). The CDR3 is CASSFDAGNYSYNEQFF. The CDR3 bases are TGTGCCAGCAGCTTTGATGCCGGGAACTACTCCTACAATGAGCAGTTCTTC.

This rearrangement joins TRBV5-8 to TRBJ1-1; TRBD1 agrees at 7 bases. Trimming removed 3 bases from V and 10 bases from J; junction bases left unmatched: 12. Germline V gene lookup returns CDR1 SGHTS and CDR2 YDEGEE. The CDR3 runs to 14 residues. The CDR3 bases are TGTGCCAGCAGCTACATGGGACAGACTAAGGGAGCTTTCTTT. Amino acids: CASSYMGQTKGAFF.

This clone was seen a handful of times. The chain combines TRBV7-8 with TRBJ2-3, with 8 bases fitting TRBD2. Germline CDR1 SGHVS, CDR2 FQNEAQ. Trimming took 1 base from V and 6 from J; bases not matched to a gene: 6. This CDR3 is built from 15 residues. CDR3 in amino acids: CASSLGGLAVDTQYF. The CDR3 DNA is TGTGCCAGCAGCTTAGGAGGACTAGCTGTGGATACGCAGTATTTT.

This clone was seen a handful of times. CDR3 DNA: TGTGCCAGCAGTGAAGGGCAGAGGGGGTCGGATGAGCAGTTCTTC. It codes for CASSEGQRGSDEQFF. This chain connects TRBV2 to TRBJ2-1, with a possible D match to TRBD1 (6 bases). The CDR3 spans 15 residues. Trimming removed 1 base from V and 8 bases from J, with 15 bases in between. Germline lookup yields CDR1 SNHLY and CDR2 FYNNEI.

DNA of the CDR3: TGCGCCAGCAGCAAGGCGGGGGGGCGGTGGCGCCAAGAGACCCAGTACTTC. Protein: CASSKAGGRWRQETQYF. The V call is TRBV5-1, the J call TRBJ2-5, with 9 bases that match TRBD2. Trimming removed 4 bases from V and 1 base from J; junction bases left unmatched: 11. The V gene's germline CDR1 is SGHRS and CDR2 YFSETQ. This CDR3 contains 17 residues.

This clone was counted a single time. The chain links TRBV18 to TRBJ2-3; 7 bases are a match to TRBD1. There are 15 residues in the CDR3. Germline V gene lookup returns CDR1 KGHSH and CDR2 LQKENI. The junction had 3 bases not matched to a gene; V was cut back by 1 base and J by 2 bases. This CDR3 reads CASSPRTGLTDTQYF. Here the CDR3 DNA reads TGTGCCAGCTCACCACGGACAGGACTCACAGATACGCAGTATTTT.

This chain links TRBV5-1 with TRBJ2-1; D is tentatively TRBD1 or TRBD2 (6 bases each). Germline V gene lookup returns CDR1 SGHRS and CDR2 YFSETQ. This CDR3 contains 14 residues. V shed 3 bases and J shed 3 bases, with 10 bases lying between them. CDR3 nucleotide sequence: TGCGCCAGCAGCTCGGGGGCGGGCTACAATGAGCAGTTCTTC. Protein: CASSSGAGYNEQFF.

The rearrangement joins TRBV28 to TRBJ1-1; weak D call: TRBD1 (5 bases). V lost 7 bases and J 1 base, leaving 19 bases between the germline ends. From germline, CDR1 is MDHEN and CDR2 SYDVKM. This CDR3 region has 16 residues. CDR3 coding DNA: TGTGCCAGCATCTCCCCCCTGGGGCGGAGGAACACTGAAGCTTTCTTT. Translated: CASISPLGRRNTEAFF.

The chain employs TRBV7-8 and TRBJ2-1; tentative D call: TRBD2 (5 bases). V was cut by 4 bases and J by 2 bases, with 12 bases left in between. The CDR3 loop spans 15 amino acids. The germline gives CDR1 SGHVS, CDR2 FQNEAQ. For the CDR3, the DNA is TGTGCCAGCAGCTCGTACGGAGGCCCCTACAATGAGCAGTTCTTC. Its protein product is CASSSYGGPYNEQFF.

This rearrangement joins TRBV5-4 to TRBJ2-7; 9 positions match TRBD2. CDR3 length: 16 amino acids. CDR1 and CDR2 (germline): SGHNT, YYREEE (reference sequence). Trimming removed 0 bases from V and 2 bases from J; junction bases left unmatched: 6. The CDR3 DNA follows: TGTGCCAGCAGCTTGGGTAGCGGGAGAGGTCCCTACGAGCAGTACTTC. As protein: CASSLGSGRGPYEQYF.

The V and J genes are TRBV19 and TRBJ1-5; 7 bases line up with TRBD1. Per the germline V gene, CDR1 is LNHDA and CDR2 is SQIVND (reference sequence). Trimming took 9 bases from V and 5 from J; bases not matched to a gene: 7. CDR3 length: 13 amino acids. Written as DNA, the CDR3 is TGTGCCAGCGACAGGGAGGGGTATCAGCCCCAGCATTTT. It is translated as CASDREGYQPQHF.

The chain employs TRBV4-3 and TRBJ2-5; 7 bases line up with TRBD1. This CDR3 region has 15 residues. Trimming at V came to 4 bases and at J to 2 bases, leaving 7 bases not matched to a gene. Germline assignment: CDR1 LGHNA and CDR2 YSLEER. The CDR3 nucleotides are TGCGCCAGCAGCCTTGTTAGGGGACAGCAAGAGACCCAGTACTTC. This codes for CASSLVRGQQETQYF.

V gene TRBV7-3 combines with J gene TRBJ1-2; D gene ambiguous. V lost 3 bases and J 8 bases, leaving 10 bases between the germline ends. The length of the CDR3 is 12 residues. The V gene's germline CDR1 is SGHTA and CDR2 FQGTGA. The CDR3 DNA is TGTGCCAGCAGCTTCCCAGGTGAAGGCTACACCTTC. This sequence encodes CASSFPGEGYTF.

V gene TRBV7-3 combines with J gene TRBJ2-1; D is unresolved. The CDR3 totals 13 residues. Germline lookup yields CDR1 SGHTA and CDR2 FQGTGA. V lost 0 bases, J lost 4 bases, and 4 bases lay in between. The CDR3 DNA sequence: TGTGCCAGCAGCTTAACAGCGTACAATGAGCAGTTCTTC. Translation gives CASSLTAYNEQFF. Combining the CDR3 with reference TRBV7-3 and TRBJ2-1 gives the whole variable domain GAGVSQTPSNKVTEKGKYVELRCDPISGHTALYWYRQSLGQGPEFLIYFQGTGAADDSGLPNDRFFAVRPEGSVSTLKIQRTERGDSAVYLCASSLTAYNEQFFGPGTRLTVL.

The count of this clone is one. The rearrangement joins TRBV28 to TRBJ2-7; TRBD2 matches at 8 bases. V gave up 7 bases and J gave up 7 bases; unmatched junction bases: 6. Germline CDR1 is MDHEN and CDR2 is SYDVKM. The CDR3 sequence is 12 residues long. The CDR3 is CASMRGVEEQYF. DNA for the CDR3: TGTGCCAGCATGCGGGGGGTCGAAGAGCAGTACTTC.

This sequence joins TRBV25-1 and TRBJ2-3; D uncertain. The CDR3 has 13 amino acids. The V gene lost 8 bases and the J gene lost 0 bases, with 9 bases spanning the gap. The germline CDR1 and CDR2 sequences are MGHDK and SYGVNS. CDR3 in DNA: TGTGCCAGCCAAAGCCGAAGCACAGATACGCAGTATTTT. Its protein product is CASQSRSTDTQYF.